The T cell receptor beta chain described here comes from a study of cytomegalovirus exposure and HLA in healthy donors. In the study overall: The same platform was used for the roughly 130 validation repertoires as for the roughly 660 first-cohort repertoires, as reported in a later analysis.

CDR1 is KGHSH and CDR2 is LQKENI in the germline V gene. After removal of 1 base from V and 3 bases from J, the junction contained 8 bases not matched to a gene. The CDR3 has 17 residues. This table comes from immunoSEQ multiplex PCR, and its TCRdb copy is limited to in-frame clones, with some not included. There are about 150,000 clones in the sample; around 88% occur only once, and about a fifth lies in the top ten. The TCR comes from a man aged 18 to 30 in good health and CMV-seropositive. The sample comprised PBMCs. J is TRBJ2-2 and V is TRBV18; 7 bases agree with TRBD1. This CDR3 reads CASSPRRQGGDTGELFF. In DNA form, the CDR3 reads TGTGCCAGCTCACCACGAAGGCAAGGGGGCGACACCGGGGAGCTGTTTTTT.